The next 15 T cell receptor beta chains were all read from a single sample in a study of T-cell memory formation after mild COVID-19. TCRdb reprocessed the 5' RACE reads with MiXCR, giving one entry per CDR3 protein. This table has 150,000 or so distinct CDR3 sequences, about 14% appearing once. The specimen sequenced was PBMCs or a T cell subset sorted from them (not recorded which). The receptors come from an adult woman who had mild COVID-19 (a few samples of this study predate the infection). Cell type and time point are not known.

The rearrangement joins TRBV12-3 or TRBV12-4 to TRBJ1-1; D is possibly TRBD1 (5 bases). The CDR3 spans 15 residues. V lost 6 bases and J 3 bases, leaving 17 bases between the germline ends. CDR3 amino acids: CASSGRTRGDTEAFF. CDR3 sequence (DNA): TGTGCCAGCAGCGGTCGGACGAGGGGCGACACTGAAGCTTTCTTT.

This chain uses TRBV5-1 with TRBJ2-5, with 8 bases identical to TRBD1. Germline CDR1 SGHRS, CDR2 YFSETQ. Trimming cost V 7 bases and J 5 bases; bases outside gene matches: 13. The CDR3 totals 15 residues. This chain's CDR3 is CASPHRTGLLETQYF. Here the CDR3 DNA reads TGCGCCAGCCCCCACCGGACAGGGCTTCTGGAGACCCAGTACTTC.

About this clonotype: The junction differs from germline at one of its ends, possibly a read error. This sequence joins TRBV9 and TRBJ1-4, with D hard to call. The germline CDR1 and CDR2 sequences are SGDLS and YYNGEE. The CDR3 has 14 residues. The CDR3 nucleotides are TGTGCCAGCATCGTAGCCTCAACTAATGAAAAACTGTTTTTT. Translating gives CASIVASTNEKLFF.

This clonotype was seen a handful of times. The rearrangement links TRBV7-9 to TRBJ2-6; 13 bases agree with TRBD2. CDR1 and CDR2 (germline): SEHNR, FQNEAQ (reference sequence). V was pared by 4 bases and J by 0 bases, with 15 bases of the junction left unmatched. The CDR3 runs to 22 residues. The CDR3 protein is CASSSYLLTSGRSFSGANVLTF. The CDR3 bases are TGTGCCAGCAGCTCGTACCTGTTGACTAGCGGGAGGTCCTTCTCTGGGGCCAACGTCCTGACTTTC.

The rearrangement uses TRBV7-9 and TRBJ2-7; TRBD1 agrees at 8 bases. The trim removed 2 bases at V and 7 bases at J, leaving 10 bases unmatched. CDR1 is SEHNR, CDR2 FQNEAQ, per germline (reference sequence). The CDR3 loop spans 15 amino acids. CDR3 bases: TGTGCCAGCAGCTTAATGGCAGGGGGCTCGAAAGAGCAGTACTTC. Protein product: CASSLMAGGSKEQYF.

This clonotype occurred a few times. The gene calls are TRBV7-9 and TRBJ2-2; D is perhaps TRBD1 (6 bases). The V gene lost 10 bases and the J gene lost 3 bases, with 18 bases spanning the gap. CDR3 size: 15 residues. The germline V gene has CDR1 SEHNR and CDR2 FQNEAQ (reference sequence). The CDR3 coding sequence is TGTGCCACGAGATTCCAGGGGCTCGACACCGGGGAGCTGTTTTTT. The encoded protein is CATRFQGLDTGELFF.

The J gene is TRBJ1-2, the V gene TRBV7-9; D gene ambiguous. This CDR3 is built from 16 residues. The V end lost 1 base, the J end lost 4 bases, and 16 bases lay between the germline ends. The germline V gene has CDR1 SEHNR and CDR2 FQNEAQ (reference sequence). The CDR3 region is CASSLDPGGGVYGYTF. CDR3 in DNA: TGTGCCAGCAGCTTAGACCCCGGTGGTGGAGTCTATGGCTACACCTTC.

This clonotype has a handful of counts. This chain connects TRBV7-3 to TRBJ2-1; D is uncertain. The length of the CDR3 is 12 residues. Looked up from germline, CDR1 is SGHTA and CDR2 is FQGTGA. V was cut by 5 bases and J by 10 bases, with 12 bases left in between. CDR3 in amino acids: CASSATLGEQFF. CDR3 bases: TGTGCCAGCAGCGCCACCCTGGGCGAGCAGTTCTTC.

The chain combines TRBV20-1 with TRBJ1-6; tentatively, D is TRBD1 (6 bases). CDR3 length: 13 amino acids. V was trimmed by 3 bases and J by 7 bases, leaving 10 bases between them. Germline V gene sequence: CDR1 DFQATT, CDR2 SNEGSKA (reference sequence). The chain's CDR3 is CSARDSGNSPLHF. CDR3 DNA: TGCAGTGCTAGGGACAGCGGAAATTCACCCCTCCACTTT.

The V call is TRBV10-3, the J call TRBJ1-5, with 7 bases that match TRBD1. Germline V gene lookup returns CDR1 ENHRY and CDR2 SYGVKD. The CDR3 covers 15 residues. V trimming: 11 bases; J trimming: 5 bases; junction bases outside the gene matches: 15. CDR3 DNA: TGTGCCTCCCGGGACAGCCAGGGGGGACATCAGCCCCAGCATTTT. Its translation is CASRDSQGGHQPQHF.

This clonotype was counted at least ten times. This chain uses TRBV7-9 with TRBJ2-3; tentatively, D is TRBD2 (6 bases). The CDR3 is made up of 16 amino acids. The V gene lost 1 base and the J gene lost 1 base, with 12 bases spanning the gap. CDR1 is SEHNR, CDR2 FQNEAQ, per germline (reference sequence). CDR3: CASSLGLVLGTDTQYF. Written as DNA, the CDR3 is TGTGCCAGCAGCTTAGGACTAGTTTTGGGCACAGATACGCAGTATTTT.

This clonotype was picked up a small number of times. This chain joins TRBV14 and TRBJ2-7; 8 bases agree with TRBD2. J lost 2 bases, V lost 0 bases, and 3 bases had no gene match. The germline CDR1 and CDR2 sequences are SGHDN and FVKESK. The CDR3 loop spans 15 amino acids. CDR3 nucleotides: TGTGCCAGCAGCCAAGATACCGGGAGGGCCTACGAGCAGTACTTC. This encodes CASSQDTGRAYEQYF.

A few counts support this clonotype. The chain joins TRBV30 to TRBJ1-6; D possibly corresponds to TRBD1 (6 bases). CDR3 length: 15 amino acids. Per the germline V gene, CDR1 is GTSNPN and CDR2 is SVGIG (reference sequence). V was clipped by 3 bases and J by 6 bases, with 15 bases between them. The CDR3 nucleotides are TGTGCCTGGAGCCGCGGGGGAGGGGGTAATTCACCCCTCCACTTT. The encoded protein is CAWSRGGGGNSPLHF.

This clonotype has just a few counts. The V and J genes are TRBV9 and TRBJ2-7; D is tentatively TRBD1 or TRBD2 (5 bases each). CDR3 length: 15 amino acids. CDR1 SGDLS and CDR2 YYNGEE come from the germline V gene. Deletions cut 4 bases from V and 3 bases from J, with 17 bases between. As DNA, the CDR3 is TGTGCCAGCAGCCCCGGGACCAGCCCTCTCTACGAGCAGTACTTC. Translating it yields CASSPGTSPLYEQYF.

The chain is built from TRBV12-3 or TRBV12-4 and TRBJ2-1; D is ambiguous. CDR3 length equals 14 residues. V was pared by 6 bases and J by 7 bases, with 16 bases between. Here the CDR3 reads CASSKNTRDNEQFF. DNA for the CDR3: TGTGCCAGCAGCAAAAACACAAGGGATAATGAGCAGTTCTTC.